The present TCR beta chain was sequenced within a study of cytomegalovirus exposure and HLA in healthy donors. The PCR had 60 Vbeta and 13 Jbeta primers. Clones were sequenced by immunoSEQ multiplex PCR, and TCRdb holds only the in-frame ones, with some missing. This table holds about 140,000 clones, 75% to 80% found once. CDR3 size: 13 residues. Trimming took 5 bases from V and 9 from J; bases not matched to a gene: 4. Germline values: CDR1 WNHNN, CDR2 SYGVQD (reference sequence). J is TRBJ1-6 and V is TRBV10-1, with 7 bases aligning to TRBD1. This TCR came from a woman younger than 35 in good health and CMV-seropositive. Input material: PBMCs. The CDR3 here is CASSRQGSSPLHF. Written as DNA, the CDR3 is TGCGCCAGCAGTCGACAGGGATCTTCACCCCTCCACTTT.